This TCR beta chain was found in a study of shared clonotypes between healthy human individuals. Findings and caveats of the study: Memory subsets generally showed smaller estimated richness than naive subsets did. Non-shared clonotypes were found to have lower generation probabilities than the clonotypes that were shared by all four of the sorted-subset donors.

As for this clone: Its target is not known.

This CDR3 comprises 16 residues. The trim removed 3 bases at V and 7 bases at J, leaving 7 bases unmatched. Germline V gene data show CDR1 as SNHLY and CDR2 as FYNNEI. Profiled with immunoSEQ multiplex PCR; TCRdb holds only in-frame clones, not every one. The table records millions of clones, 85% to 95% of them present only once. This chain uses TRBV2 with TRBJ2-1, with 12 nucleotides matching TRBD2. The receptor comes from a man younger than 35 in good health. Sequences were obtained from naive CD4+ T cells sorted from blood. Regarding subset: CD45RA+ positively selected. The CDR3 nucleotides are TGTGCCAGCAGTGAGCTAGCGGGAGGGCCTGTGAATGAGCAGTTCTTC. It codes for CASSELAGGPVNEQFF.